This entry features one T cell receptor beta chain sequence. CDR1 MNHEY and CDR2 SVGAGI come from the germline V gene. The CDR3 loop spans 15 amino acids. V shed 4 bases and J 0 bases; nucleotides not matched to a gene: 4. This entry belongs to a study of blood T cell repertoires in COVID-19. About the research overall: From the United States, Italy and Spain came samples of acute and convalescent COVID-19. PBMCs, B-cell-depleted T cells, or T cells were the source of the cDNA or gDNA that made up the material.

This table comes from immunoSEQ multiplex PCR, and its TCRdb copy is limited to in-frame clones, with some not included. The table has 45,000 to 60,000 clones, around 83% seen once. The sample comprised peripheral blood. This clonotype originated in a woman aged 55 to 70 with acute or convalescent COVID-19. The chain uses TRBV6-5 and TRBJ2-7; 9 nucleotides line up with TRBD2. CDR3 DNA sequence: TGTGCCAGCAGTTCCCTAGCGGGGAGCTCCTACGAGCAGTACTTC. Residues: CASSSLAGSSYEQYF.